This T cell receptor beta chain stems from a study of CD8 T cells in ankylosing spondylitis. Regarding the study as a whole: Matched synovial fluid from ankylosing spondylitis patients was reported to be enriched for disease-linked clones. CD8+ disease-linked clones were present at relatively low frequencies in blood.

TCRdb itself ran the 5' RACE reads through MiXCR, one entry per CDR3 protein. The data show nearly 350,000 distinct CDR3 sequences, under 15% seen once. Turning to this clonotype: Antigen unknown.

The CDR3 length is 14 residues. Trimming removed 4 bases from V and 1 base from J, with 7 bases in between. The sequenced sample was blood, either unsorted or a sorted T cell fraction (not recorded which). The V call is TRBV12-3 or TRBV12-4, the J call TRBJ2-2; D remains unclear. The sequence was obtained from a male donor with ankylosing spondylitis or in good health (not recorded which). Written as DNA, the CDR3 is TGTGCCAGCAGTTCGTCTGAGAACACCGGGGAGCTGTTTTTT. Its protein is CASSSSENTGELFF.